The present T cell receptor (beta chain) was sequenced within a study of shared clonotypes between healthy human individuals. Regarding the study as a whole: Clonotypes not shared had lower generation probabilities than those common to all four donors.

Notes on this clone: Its antigen is currently unknown.

CDR1 and CDR2 from the germline V gene are SGHNT and YYREEE (reference sequence). Between the trimmed V and J ends, which lost 3 bases and 0 bases, there was a span of 11 bases. CDR3 length equals 15 residues. In replicate PCRs of sorted subsets, approximately 210 ng DNA, approximately 32,000 T cell genomes, was used. Repertoires were generated with immunoSEQ multiplex PCR, while TCRdb's copy carries only in-frame clones and drops some. The table records 190,000 or so clones, approximately 61% of them present only once. The sequence was obtained from a man younger than 45 in good health. This chain connects TRBV5-4 to TRBJ2-3; the D is unclear. The sequenced sample consisted of memory CD4+ T cells sorted from blood. Subset given: CD45RA-negative fraction. The CDR3 protein is CASSSTPGSTDTQYF. For the CDR3, the DNA is TGTGCCAGCAGCTCCACCCCCGGCAGCACAGATACGCAGTATTTT. Full variable domain (missing parts from reference TRBV5-4 and TRBJ2-3): ETGVTQSPTHLIKTRGQQVTLRCSSQSGHNTVSWYQQALGQGPQFIFQYYREEENGRGNFPPRFSGLQFPNYSSELNVNALELDDSALYLCASSSTPGSTDTQYFGPGTRLTVL.